These 11 T cell receptor beta chains came from one sample sequenced in a study of blood T cell repertoires in COVID-19. Profiled with immunoSEQ multiplex PCR; TCRdb holds only in-frame clones, not every one. The sample shows roughly 250,000 clones, roughly nine tenths of them seen only once. The specimen was PBMCs or T cells enriched from blood (not recorded which). The receptors derive from a woman in her twenties or thirties with acute COVID-19.

The V and J genes are TRBV9 and TRBJ1-2, with D possibly being TRBD1 (5 bases). The CDR3 covers 13 residues. Looked up from germline, CDR1 is SGDLS and CDR2 is YYNGEE. The V end lost 3 bases, the J end lost 0 bases, and 6 bases lay between the germline ends. CDR3: CASSATANYGYTF. CDR3 nucleotides: TGTGCCAGCAGCGCGACAGCTAACTATGGCTACACCTTC.

The V call is TRBV10-3, the J call TRBJ1-4; D may be TRBD1 (6 bases). V lost 9 bases and J 7 bases, leaving 15 bases between the germline ends. The CDR3 has 13 amino acids. CDR1 is ENHRY and CDR2 is SYGVKD in the germline V gene. CDR3 in amino acids: CAISPLGGEKLFF. Here the CDR3 DNA reads TGTGCCATATCCCCCTTAGGGGGTGAAAAACTGTTTTTT.

V gene TRBV29-1 combines with J gene TRBJ2-7, with D possibly being TRBD1 (6 bases). Germline V gives CDR1 SQVTM, CDR2 ANQGSEA. CDR3 length: 12 amino acids. Trimming cost V 3 bases and J 2 bases, with 8 bases left between them. The CDR3 loop is CSVDQGPYEQYF. The CDR3 coding sequence is TGCAGCGTTGATCAGGGGCCCTACGAGCAGTACTTC.

The chain combines TRBV5-4 with TRBJ1-2, with D maybe TRBD1 (6 bases). CDR1 and CDR2 from the germline V gene are SGHNT and YYREEE (reference sequence). The V end was cut by 4 bases, the J end by 7 bases, with 26 bases between. The CDR3 consists of 17 residues. The CDR3 coding sequence is TGTGCCAGCAGCGAGGGGATTCAGGGGAAGCTGATCAGTGGCTACACCTTC. As protein: CASSEGIQGKLISGYTF.

DNA for the CDR3: TGTGCCAGCAGCTTGGGCCGGGACAGAGGCTATGGCTACACCTTC. This encodes CASSLGRDRGYGYTF. The chain has TRBV7-8 and TRBJ1-2; 7 nucleotides line up with TRBD1. The CDR3 sequence is 15 residues long. CDR1 is SGHVS, CDR2 FQNEAQ, per germline. V lost 3 bases and J lost 4; bases outside the gene matches: 8.

The chain carries TRBV2 and TRBJ1-1; D is unresolved. Looked up from germline, CDR1 is SNHLY and CDR2 is FYNNEI. The CDR3 consists of 13 residues. The ends were cut back, 6 bases at V and 8 bases at J, with 16 bases in the middle. The DNA of the CDR3 is TGTGCCAGCAGCGAGGACGGAGGGTGGGAAGCTTTCTTT. Its protein product is CASSEDGGWEAFF.

This chain joins TRBV4-2 and TRBJ1-4, with D hard to call. The germline gives CDR1 LGHNA, CDR2 YNFKEQ. Trimming pared 4 bases from V and 7 bases from J, leaving 13 bases between. This CDR3 comprises 14 residues. CDR3 residues: CASSPRRGGEKLFF. In DNA form, the CDR3 reads TGTGCCAGCAGCCCCCGACGGGGAGGTGAAAAACTGTTTTTT.

The rearrangement links TRBV19 to TRBJ2-1; D perhaps matches TRBD2 (6 bases). Germline lookup yields CDR1 LNHDA and CDR2 SQIVND (reference sequence). The CDR3 sequence is 13 residues long. V shed 5 bases and J shed 5 bases, with 10 bases lying between them. CDR3 residues: CASSAGLHNEQFF. CDR3 DNA sequence: TGTGCCAGTAGTGCGGGACTCCACAATGAGCAGTTCTTC.

This clone was counted ten times or more. The chain recombines TRBV6-4 with TRBJ2-3, with 9 bases identical to TRBD2. Germline V gene sequence: CDR1 MRHNA, CDR2 SNTAGT. CDR3 size: 15 residues. V gave up 2 bases and J gave up 3 bases; unmatched junction bases: 3. CDR3 DNA: TGTGCCAGCAGTGACGGCGGGGGGGCTACAGATACGCAGTATTTT. Its translation: CASSDGGGATDTQYF.

J is TRBJ2-2 and V is TRBV29-1; 11 nucleotides align to TRBD2. V trimming: 7 bases; J trimming: 5 bases; junction bases outside the gene matches: 9. The CDR3 is made up of 15 amino acids. Per the germline V gene, CDR1 is SQVTM and CDR2 is ANQGSEA. As DNA, the CDR3 is TGCAGCGCCAAATTAGCGGGGGGGCCGACCGGGGAGCTGTTTTTT. This codes for CSAKLAGGPTGELFF.

The chain combines TRBV5-1 with TRBJ1-2, with a tentative D call TRBD1 (6 bases). The CDR3 totals 14 residues. The germline gives CDR1 SGHRS, CDR2 YFSETQ. The germline V and J ends were trimmed by 0 bases and 6 bases, with 12 bases remaining between them. This CDR3 reads CASSLGRGSDGYTF. As DNA, the CDR3 is TGCGCCAGCAGCTTGGGCAGGGGATCAGATGGCTACACCTTC.